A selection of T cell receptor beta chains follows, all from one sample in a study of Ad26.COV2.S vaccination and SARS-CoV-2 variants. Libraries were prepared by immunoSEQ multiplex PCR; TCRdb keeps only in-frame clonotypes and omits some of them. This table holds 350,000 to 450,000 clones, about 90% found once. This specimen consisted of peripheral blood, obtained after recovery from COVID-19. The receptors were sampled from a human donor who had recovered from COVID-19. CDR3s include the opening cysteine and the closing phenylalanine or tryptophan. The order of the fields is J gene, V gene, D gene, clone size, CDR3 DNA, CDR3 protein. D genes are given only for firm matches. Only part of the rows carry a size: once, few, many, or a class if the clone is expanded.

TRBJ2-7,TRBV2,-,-,TGTGCCAGCAGTGTCTACGAGCAGTACTTC,CASSVYEQYF
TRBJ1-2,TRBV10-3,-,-,TGTGCCATCACCCCCGACAGGTATGGCTACACCTTC,CAITPDRYGYTF
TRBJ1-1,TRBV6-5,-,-,TGTGCCAGCAGTTACTCAGGGGGGTTGACTGAAGCTTTCTTT,CASSYSGGLTEAFF
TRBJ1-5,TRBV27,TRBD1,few,TGTGCCAGCAGTCCCAGACAGGGTAATCAGCCCCAGCATTTT,CASSPRQGNQPQHF
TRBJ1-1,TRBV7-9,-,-,TGTGCCAGCAGCTTAGTCTCTGGGGCAGGTGAAGCTTTCTTT,CASSLVSGAGEAFF
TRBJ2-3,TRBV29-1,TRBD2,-,TGCAGCGTTGGGGCGGCTAGCGGGGGGGCGGATACGCAGTATTTT,CSVGAASGGADTQYF
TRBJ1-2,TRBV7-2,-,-,TGTGCCAGCAGCTTACCGGGGCGGAACTATGGCTACACCTTC,CASSLPGRNYGYTF
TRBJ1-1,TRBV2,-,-,TGTGCCAGCGCTTCAGGGAACACTGAAGCTTTCTTT,CASASGNTEAFF
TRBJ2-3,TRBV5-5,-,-,TGTGCCAGCAGCTTCCGTTTAATGGGGAATACAGATACGCAGTATTTT,CASSFRLMGNTDTQYF
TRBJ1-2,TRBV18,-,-,TGTGCCAGCTCGCAGGACGGAAAATATGGCTACACCTTC,CASSQDGKYGYTF
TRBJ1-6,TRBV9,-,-,TGTGCCAGCAGCTCCGCTAATTCACCCCTCCACTTT,CASSSANSPLHF
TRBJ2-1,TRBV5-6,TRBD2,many,TGTGCCAGCAGCTTTCTAGCGGGGGGGCTAAGGACCTACAATGAGCAGTTCTTC,CASSFLAGGLRTYNEQFF
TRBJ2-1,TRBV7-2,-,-,TGTGCCAGCAGCTTAGTCGGTGGGTACAATGAGCAGTTCTTC,CASSLVGGYNEQFF
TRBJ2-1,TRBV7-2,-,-,TGTGCCAGCAGCTTAGGACGATATGAGCAGTTCTTC,CASSLGRYEQFF
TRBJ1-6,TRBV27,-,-,TGTGCCAGCAGTTTATCAAGGGGAAATTCACCCCTCCACTTT,CASSLSRGNSPLHF
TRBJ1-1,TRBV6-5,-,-,TGTGCCACCGACCCGGGAAACACTGAAGCTTTCTTT,CATDPGNTEAFF
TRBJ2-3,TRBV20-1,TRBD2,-,TGCAGTGCTAGTAGGGGACTAGGAGGCACAGATACGCAGTATTTT,CSASRGLGGTDTQYF
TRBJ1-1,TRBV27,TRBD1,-,TGTGCCAGCAGCAGGGGGACCACTGAAGCTTTCTTT,CASSRGTTEAFF
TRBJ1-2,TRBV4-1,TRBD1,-,TGCGCCAGCAGCAGGCGGGACAGGGACTATGGCTACACCTTC,CASSRRDRDYGYTF
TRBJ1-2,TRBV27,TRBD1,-,TGTGCCAGCAGTTTGGAAGGGACAGGGAGGAATGGCTACACCTTC,CASSLEGTGRNGYTF
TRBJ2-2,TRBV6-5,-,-,TGTGCCAGCAGTTCCGGCACCGGGGAGCTGTTTTTT,CASSSGTGELFF
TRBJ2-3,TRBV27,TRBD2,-,TGTGCCAGCAGTTTACGCCCGGGGAGGGTCAAAGATACGCAGTATTTT,CASSLRPGRVKDTQYF
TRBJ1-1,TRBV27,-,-,TGTGCCAGCAGTTTATCGAGGAACACTGAAGCTTTCTTT,CASSLSRNTEAFF
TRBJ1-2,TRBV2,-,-,TGTGCCAGCACCCCGGAGCGGGGTAACTATGGCTACACCTTC,CASTPERGNYGYTF
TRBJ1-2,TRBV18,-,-,TGTGCCAGCTCACCACCACTGCCTCTCGGGTATGGCTACACCTTC,CASSPPLPLGYGYTF
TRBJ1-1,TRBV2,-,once,TGTGCCAGCAGTGAAGTTGACTACATGAACACTGAAGCTTTCTTT,CASSEVDYMNTEAFF
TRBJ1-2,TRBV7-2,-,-,TGTGCCAGCAGCTCGCATTACCGGGCCTCTGGGAGCTATGGCTACACCTTC,CASSSHYRASGSYGYTF
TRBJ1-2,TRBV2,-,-,TGTGCCAGCAGTGAGCCCGGCCCCCCTTCTAACTATGGCTACACCTTC,CASSEPGPPSNYGYTF
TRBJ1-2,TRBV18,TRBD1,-,TGTGCCAGCTCACCGGGACAGGGGTTTGGTGGCTACACCTTC,CASSPGQGFGGYTF
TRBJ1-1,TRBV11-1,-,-,TGTGCCAGCAGCTTATGGGGAGGTGTAGGAACTGAAGCTTTCTTT,CASSLWGGVGTEAFF
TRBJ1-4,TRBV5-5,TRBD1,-,TGTGCCAGCAGTCTTCCGGGACAGGGAGGTTATGAAAAACTGTTTTTT,CASSLPGQGGYEKLFF
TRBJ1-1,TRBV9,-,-,TGTGCCAGCAGCGTACGACAGGCGGGGGAAGCTTTCTTT,CASSVRQAGEAFF
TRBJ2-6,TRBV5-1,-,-,TGCGCCAGCAGCTTGGTTGGCGGCGGAGGCTCTGGGGCCAACGTCCTGACTTTC,CASSLVGGGGSGANVLTF
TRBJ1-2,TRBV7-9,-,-,TGTGCCAGCAGCTCCGACGGAGAGTTCATCTATGGCTACACCTTC,CASSSDGEFIYGYTF
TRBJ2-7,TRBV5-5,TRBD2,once,TGTGCCAGCAGCCAGACTAGCGGGGCGCACGAGCAGTACTTC,CASSQTSGAHEQYF
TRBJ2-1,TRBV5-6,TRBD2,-,TGTGCCAGCAGCTTTAGCGGGGGCCCTGTTGAGCAGTTCTTC,CASSFSGGPVEQFF
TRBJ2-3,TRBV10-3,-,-,TGTGCCACTTGGGACACTACTAGCACAGATACGCAGTATTTT,CATWDTTSTDTQYF
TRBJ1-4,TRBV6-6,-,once,TGTGCCAGCTCGGAGCCAAGACCCAATGAAAAACTGTTTTTT,CASSEPRPNEKLFF
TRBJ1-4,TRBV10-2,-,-,TGCGCCAGCAGGGTAAACACTAATGAAAAACTGTTTTTT,CASRVNTNEKLFF
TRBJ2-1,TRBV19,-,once,TGTGCCAGTAGTCGACAGGGGAGGGTCTACAATGAGCAGTTCTTC,CASSRQGRVYNEQFF
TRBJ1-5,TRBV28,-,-,TGTGCCAGCAGGCCCGGGACCAGCAATCAGCCCCAGCATTTT,CASRPGTSNQPQHF
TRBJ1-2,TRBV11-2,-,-,TGTGCCAGCAGTTCCGGCACACTTGTTCACTATGGCTACACCTTC,CASSSGTLVHYGYTF
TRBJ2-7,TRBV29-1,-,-,TGCAGCGTTGGGGGGTCCTTCGACAAAAACTCCTACGAGCAGTACTTC,CSVGGSFDKNSYEQYF
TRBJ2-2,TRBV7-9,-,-,TGTGCCAGCAGCTCCCTTGACTGGACCGGGGAGCTGTTTTTT,CASSSLDWTGELFF
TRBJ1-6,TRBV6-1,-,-,TGTGCCAGCAGTGAAGCGCCAGGGTTTACGTCCGCAACCTATTCACCCCTCCACTTT,CASSEAPGFTSATYSPLHF
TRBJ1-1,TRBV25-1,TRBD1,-,TGTGCCAGCAGTGAACTTGGACAGGGGAACACTGAAGCTTTCTTT,CASSELGQGNTEAFF
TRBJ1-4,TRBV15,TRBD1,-,TGTGCCACCAGCAGAGGAAAGGGGGCGAACGCCATGAAGGAAAAACTGTTTTTT,CATSRGKGANAMKEKLFF
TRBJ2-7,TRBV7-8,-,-,TGTGCCAGCAGCTTAGCGGGTTGGGGAGAGCAGTACTTC,CASSLAGWGEQYF
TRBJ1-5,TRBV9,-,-,TGTGCCAGCAGCGTCGACAGCTATCAGCCCCAGCATTTT,CASSVDSYQPQHF
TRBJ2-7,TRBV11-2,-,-,TGTGCCAGCAGCCCCCGGGGCTTTGCGGGGCCCACAATGTACTTC,CASSPRGFAGPTMYF
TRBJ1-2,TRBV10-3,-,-,TGTGCCATCAGTGAGTTTGGAATTGGCTACACCTTC,CAISEFGIGYTF
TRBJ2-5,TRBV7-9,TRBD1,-,TGTGCCAGCAGCCCGGGGACAGGGGGCGGGGAGACCCAGTACTTC,CASSPGTGGGETQYF
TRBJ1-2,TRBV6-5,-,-,TGTGCCAGCAGTTACTCAACCGGTGGCTACACCTTC,CASSYSTGGYTF